Below are 14 T cell receptor beta chains sequenced from a single sample in a study of cytomegalovirus exposure and HLA in healthy donors. Primers for the PCR totalled 60 Vbeta and 13 Jbeta. The data were produced by immunoSEQ multiplex PCR, yet TCRdb's version contains in-frame clones alone and is incomplete. Among 90,000 or so clones listed, over 60% were seen once. The sample taken for sequencing was PBMCs. The source is a female donor in good health and CMV-seronegative.

The chain links TRBV6-5 to TRBJ1-2; a possible D gene is TRBD1 (5 bases). The length of the CDR3 is 15 residues. Trimming stripped 6 bases from V and 0 bases from J, with 14 bases between. CDR1 and CDR2 (germline): MNHEY, SVGAGI. DNA of the CDR3: TGTGCCAGCAGCACCCCGGGGGATTCTAACTATGGCTACACCTTC. Protein: CASSTPGDSNYGYTF.

This sequence joins TRBV5-1 and TRBJ1-1; TRBD1 is a possible D gene (5 bases). The CDR3 has 13 residues. V was shortened by 2 bases and J by 3 bases, with 8 bases between the two germline ends. From germline, CDR1 is SGHRS and CDR2 YFSETQ. The CDR3 sequence: CASSFKGDTEAFF. As DNA, the CDR3 is TGCGCCAGCAGCTTTAAAGGGGACACTGAAGCTTTCTTT.

The rearrangement uses TRBV5-4 and TRBJ2-6; 10 nucleotides match TRBD1. The CDR3 is 19 amino acids. The trim removed 0 bases at V and 1 base at J, leaving 7 bases unmatched. The germline V gene encodes CDR1 SGHNT and CDR2 YYREEE (reference sequence). CDR3 sequence: CASSLAPGTGVSGANVLTF. CDR3 DNA: TGTGCCAGCAGCTTGGCCCCCGGGACAGGGGTTTCTGGGGCCAACGTCCTGACTTTC.

This chain uses TRBV5-4 with TRBJ2-7, with D maybe TRBD1 (6 bases). This CDR3 has 14 residues. Trimming removed 8 bases at V and 5 bases at J, with 20 bases between. CDR1 is SGHNT, CDR2 YYREEE, per germline (reference sequence). CDR3 coding DNA: TGTGCCAGTAATGGGGGCGAAAAGCAAAACGAGCAGTACTTC. Residues: CASNGGEKQNEQYF.

Only a few counts were recorded for this clone. V usage is TRBV6-5 and J usage is TRBJ2-7; 8 bases line up with TRBD1. Germline V gives CDR1 MNHEY, CDR2 SVGAGI. This CDR3 is 14 amino acids long. Trimming took 6 bases from V and 6 from J; bases not matched to a gene: 10. The CDR3 region has the DNA TGTGCCAGCAGGTCCAGGGGGCTACGTAGCGAGCAGTACTTC. Its translation is CASRSRGLRSEQYF.

The rearrangement joins TRBV10-3 to TRBJ2-7; TRBD1 is a possible D gene (6 bases). Germline CDR1 ENHRY, CDR2 SYGVKD. This CDR3 has 13 residues. The V end lost 6 bases, the J end lost 5 bases, and 14 bases lay between the germline ends. Here the CDR3 DNA reads TGTGCCATCAGGACAGGTGGGTCCCACGAGCAGTACTTC. Protein product: CAIRTGGSHEQYF.

The chain uses TRBV19 and TRBJ2-7; D might be TRBD1 (6 bases). Germline V gene lookup returns CDR1 LNHDA and CDR2 SQIVND (reference sequence). Trimming removed 10 bases at V and 2 bases at J, with 9 bases between. The CDR3 consists of 11 residues. CDR3: CATRTAYEQYF. CDR3 nucleotides: TGTGCCACCCGGACAGCCTACGAGCAGTACTTC.

V usage is TRBV19 and J usage is TRBJ2-5; 14 positions match TRBD2. Losses at the gene ends were 10 bases for V and 7 bases for J; bases not matched to a gene: 14. The CDR3 runs to 16 residues. The germline gives CDR1 LNHDA, CDR2 SQIVND (reference sequence). The CDR3 is CATLGLAGGRSGTQYF. The CDR3 region has the DNA TGTGCCACCCTAGGACTAGCGGGAGGCCGGTCAGGGACCCAGTACTTC.

The V and J genes are TRBV5-6 and TRBJ2-1, with 11 positions matching TRBD2. Germline CDR1 SGHDT, CDR2 YYEEEE. The CDR3 totals 15 residues. Losses at the gene ends were 2 bases for V and 5 bases for J; bases not matched to a gene: 3. In DNA, the CDR3 is TGTGCCAGCAGCTTCGGGACTAGCGGAGACAATGAGCAGTTCTTC. Amino acid sequence: CASSFGTSGDNEQFF.

The rearrangement joins TRBV4-2 to TRBJ2-3, with 9 bases that match TRBD2. This CDR3 has 16 residues. Germline loops: CDR1 LGHNA, CDR2 YNFKEQ. With 0 bases clipped from V and 4 bases from J, the junction kept 5 bases outside the gene matches. The CDR3 protein is CASSQELAGAPDTQYF. CDR3 coding DNA: TGTGCCAGCAGCCAAGAATTAGCGGGAGCGCCAGATACGCAGTATTTT.

The rearrangement joins TRBV21-1 to TRBJ2-5; the table calls TRBD1, which could not be checked here. TRBV21-1 is a listed pseudogene. CDR3 length: 12 residues. The CDR3 protein is CASSYRRETQYF. In DNA form, the CDR3 reads TGTGCCAGCAGCTACAGACGGGAGACCCAGTACTTC.

The genes are TRBV19 and TRBJ2-2, with D perhaps matching TRBD1 (5 bases). From germline, CDR1 is LNHDA and CDR2 SQIVND (reference sequence). This CDR3 is 16 amino acids long. V was trimmed by 6 bases and J by 4 bases, leaving 18 bases between them. CDR3 loop: CASRVRRQQLTGELFF. The CDR3 region has the DNA TGTGCCAGTAGGGTTCGGCGACAGCAACTCACCGGGGAGCTGTTTTTT.

The CDR3, as DNA: TGTGCCAGCAGTCGACGGACAGGGGGCACTGAAGCTTTCTTT. This encodes CASSRRTGGTEAFF. The chain recombines TRBV6-1 with TRBJ1-1; TRBD1 matches 10 bases. Germline CDR1 and CDR2: MNHNS and SASEGT. The CDR3 is 14 residues long. With V trimmed by 5 bases and J by 4 bases, 4 bases remained unmatched.

This chain connects TRBV5-1 to TRBJ1-1, with 8 bases matching TRBD1. Trimming removed 3 bases from V and 5 bases from J; junction bases left unmatched: 6. The length of the CDR3 is 14 residues. Germline CDR1 and CDR2: SGHRS and YFSETQ. CDR3 nucleotides: TGCGCCAGCAGCTCCCAGGGGGCTGGGACTGAAGCTTTCTTT. Its translation is CASSSQGAGTEAFF.